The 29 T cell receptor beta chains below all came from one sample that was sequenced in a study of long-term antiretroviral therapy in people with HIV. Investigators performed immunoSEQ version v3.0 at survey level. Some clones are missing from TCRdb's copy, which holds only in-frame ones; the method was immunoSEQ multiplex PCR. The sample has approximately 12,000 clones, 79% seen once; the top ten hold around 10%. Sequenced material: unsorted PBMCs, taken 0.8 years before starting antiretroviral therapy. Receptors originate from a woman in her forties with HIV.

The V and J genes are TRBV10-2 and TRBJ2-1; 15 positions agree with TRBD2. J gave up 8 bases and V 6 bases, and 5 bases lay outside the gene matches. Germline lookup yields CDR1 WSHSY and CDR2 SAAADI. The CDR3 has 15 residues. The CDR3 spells CASRLGLAGGYEQFF. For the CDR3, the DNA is TGCGCCAGCAGATTGGGACTAGCGGGAGGTTATGAGCAGTTCTTC.

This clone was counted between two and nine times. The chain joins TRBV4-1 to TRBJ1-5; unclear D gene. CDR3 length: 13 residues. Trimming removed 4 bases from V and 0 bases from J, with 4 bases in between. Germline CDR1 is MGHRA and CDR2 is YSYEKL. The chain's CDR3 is CASSPDSNQPQHF. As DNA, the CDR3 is TGCGCCAGCAGCCCCGATAGCAATCAGCCCCAGCATTTT.

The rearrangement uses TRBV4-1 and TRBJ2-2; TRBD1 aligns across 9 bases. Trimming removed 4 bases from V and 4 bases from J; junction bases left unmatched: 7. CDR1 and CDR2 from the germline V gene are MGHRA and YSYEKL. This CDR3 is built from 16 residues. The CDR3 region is CASSPSTGGGTGELFF. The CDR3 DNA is TGCGCCAGCAGCCCATCGACAGGGGGTGGCACCGGGGAGCTGTTTTTT.

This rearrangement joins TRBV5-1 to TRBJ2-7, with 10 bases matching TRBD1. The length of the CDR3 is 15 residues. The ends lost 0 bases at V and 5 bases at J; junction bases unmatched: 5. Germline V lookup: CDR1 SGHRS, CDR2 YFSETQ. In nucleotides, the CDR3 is TGCGCCAGCAGCTTGGCTTTGACAGGGGGCGACGAGCAGTACTTC. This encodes CASSLALTGGDEQYF.

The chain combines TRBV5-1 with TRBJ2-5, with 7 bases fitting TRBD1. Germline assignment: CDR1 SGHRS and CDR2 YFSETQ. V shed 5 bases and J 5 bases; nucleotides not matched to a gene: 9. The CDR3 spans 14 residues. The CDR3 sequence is CASSIGQAPETQYF. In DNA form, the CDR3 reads TGCGCCAGCAGTATTGGACAGGCACCCGAGACCCAGTACTTC.

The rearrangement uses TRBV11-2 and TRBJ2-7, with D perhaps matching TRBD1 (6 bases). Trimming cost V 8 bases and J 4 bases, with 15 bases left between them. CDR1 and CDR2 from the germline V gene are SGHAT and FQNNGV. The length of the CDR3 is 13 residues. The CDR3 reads CASGRDNLYEQYF. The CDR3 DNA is TGTGCCAGCGGCCGGGACAACCTTTACGAGCAGTACTTC.

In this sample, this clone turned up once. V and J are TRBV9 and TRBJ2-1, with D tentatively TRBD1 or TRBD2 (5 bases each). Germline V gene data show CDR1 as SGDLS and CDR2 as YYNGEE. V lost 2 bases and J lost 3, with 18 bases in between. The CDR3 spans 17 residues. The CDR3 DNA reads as TGTGCCAGCAGCGTGACCGGGGCCGCAATCCTCTACAATGAGCAGTTCTTC. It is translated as CASSVTGAAILYNEQFF.

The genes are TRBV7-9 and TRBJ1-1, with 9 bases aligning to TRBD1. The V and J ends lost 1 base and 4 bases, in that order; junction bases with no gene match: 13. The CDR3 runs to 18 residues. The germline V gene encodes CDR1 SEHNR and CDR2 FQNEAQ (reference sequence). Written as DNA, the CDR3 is TGTGCCAGCAGCTTAGTGATGTCTGGGGACAGGGTGAGCACTGAAGCTTTCTTT. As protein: CASSLVMSGDRVSTEAFF.

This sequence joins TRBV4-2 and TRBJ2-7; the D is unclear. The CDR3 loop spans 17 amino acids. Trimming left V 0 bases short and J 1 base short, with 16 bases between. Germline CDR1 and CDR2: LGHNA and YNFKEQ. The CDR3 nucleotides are TGTGCCAGCAGCCAAGATGGACGGCGGAAGTCATCCTACGAGCAGTACTTC. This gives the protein CASSQDGRRKSSYEQYF.

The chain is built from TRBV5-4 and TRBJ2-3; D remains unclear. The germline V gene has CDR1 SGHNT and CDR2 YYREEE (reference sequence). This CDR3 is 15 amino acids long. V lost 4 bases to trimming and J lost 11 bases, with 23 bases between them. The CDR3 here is CASSTYQKPDPRQYF. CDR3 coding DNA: TGTGCCAGCAGCACGTATCAAAAACCCGACCCCCGGCAGTATTTT. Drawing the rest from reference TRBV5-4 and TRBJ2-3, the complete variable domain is ETGVTQSPTHLIKTRGQQVTLRCSSQSGHNTVSWYQQALGQGPQFIFQYYREEENGRGNFPPRFSGLQFPNYSSELNVNALELDDSALYLCASSTYQKPDPRQYFGPGTRLTVL.

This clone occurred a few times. CDR3 sequence (DNA): TGTGCCAGCGTTGGCGGGAACACCGGGGAGCTGTTTTTT. Translation: CASVGGNTGELFF. The J gene is TRBJ2-2, the V gene TRBV2; D not resolved. The V and J ends lost 8 bases and 1 base respectively, with 8 bases between them. Germline V CDR1 and CDR2: SNHLY, FYNNEI. The length of the CDR3 is 13 residues.

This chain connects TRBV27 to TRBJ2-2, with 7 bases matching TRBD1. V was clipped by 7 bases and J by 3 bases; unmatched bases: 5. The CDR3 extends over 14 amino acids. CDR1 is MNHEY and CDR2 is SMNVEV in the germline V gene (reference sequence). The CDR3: CASTRDSYTGELFF. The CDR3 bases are TGTGCCAGCACTCGGGACAGCTACACCGGGGAGCTGTTTTTT.

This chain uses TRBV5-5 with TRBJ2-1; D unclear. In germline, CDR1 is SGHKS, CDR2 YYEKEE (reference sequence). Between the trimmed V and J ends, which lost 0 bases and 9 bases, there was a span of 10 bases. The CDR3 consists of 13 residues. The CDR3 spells CASSLAAVGEQFF. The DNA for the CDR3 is TGTGCCAGCAGCTTGGCCGCAGTGGGTGAGCAGTTCTTC.

The CDR3 sequence is CASSLPIREQYF. CDR3 sequence (DNA): TGTGCCAGCAGTCTCCCGATCCGCGAGCAGTACTTC. The V gene is TRBV28, the J gene TRBJ2-7, with no clear D. The CDR3 is 12 amino acids. V lost 5 bases and J lost 6, with 11 bases in between. Germline V gene lookup returns CDR1 MDHEN and CDR2 SYDVKM.

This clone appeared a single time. In DNA, the CDR3 is TGTGCCAGCAGCCTCGACACCTCTGGAAACACCATATATTTT. This codes for CASSLDTSGNTIYF. The chain uses TRBV6-5 and TRBJ1-3, with D uncertain. Trimming stripped 6 bases from V and 0 bases from J, with 9 bases between. The CDR3 has 14 amino acids. The V gene's germline CDR1 is MNHEY and CDR2 SVGAGI.

The CDR3 region has the DNA TGCAGCGTTGTCTTGGGACTCCCTACTACGCAGTATTTT. Translating gives CSVVLGLPTTQYF. The V call is TRBV29-1, the J call TRBJ2-3, with D possibly TRBD2 on 6 matching bases. CDR1 and CDR2 from the germline V gene are SQVTM and ANQGSEA. The V end was cut by 4 bases, the J end by 8 bases, with 16 bases between. The CDR3 spans 13 residues.

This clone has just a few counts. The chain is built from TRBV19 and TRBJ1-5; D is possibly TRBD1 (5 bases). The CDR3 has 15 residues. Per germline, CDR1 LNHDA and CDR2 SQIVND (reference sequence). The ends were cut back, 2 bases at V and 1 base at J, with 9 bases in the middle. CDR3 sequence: CASSITGWSNQPQHF. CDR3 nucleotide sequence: TGTGCCAGTAGTATAACAGGTTGGAGCAATCAGCCCCAGCATTTT.

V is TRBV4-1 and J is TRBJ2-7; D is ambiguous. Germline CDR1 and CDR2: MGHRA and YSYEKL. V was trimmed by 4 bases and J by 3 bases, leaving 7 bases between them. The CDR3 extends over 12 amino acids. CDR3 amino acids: CASSRDFYEQYF. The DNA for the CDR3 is TGCGCCAGCAGCCGAGACTTCTACGAGCAGTACTTC.

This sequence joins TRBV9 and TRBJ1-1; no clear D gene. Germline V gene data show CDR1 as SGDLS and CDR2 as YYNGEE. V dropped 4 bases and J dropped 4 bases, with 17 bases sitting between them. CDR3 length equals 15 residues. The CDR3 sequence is CASSTGLPSGTEAFF. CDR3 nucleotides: TGTGCCAGCAGCACGGGCCTACCCAGCGGCACTGAAGCTTTCTTT.

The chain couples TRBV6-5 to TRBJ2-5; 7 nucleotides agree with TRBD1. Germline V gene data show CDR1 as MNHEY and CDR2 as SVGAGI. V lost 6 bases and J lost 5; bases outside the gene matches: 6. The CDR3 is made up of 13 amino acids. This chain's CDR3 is CASRRPGGETQYF. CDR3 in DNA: TGTGCCAGCAGGCGCCCAGGGGGTGAGACCCAGTACTTC.

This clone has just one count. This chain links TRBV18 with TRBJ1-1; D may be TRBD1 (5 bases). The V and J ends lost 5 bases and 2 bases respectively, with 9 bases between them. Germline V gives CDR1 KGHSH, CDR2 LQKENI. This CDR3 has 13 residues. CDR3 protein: CASSSDINTEAFF. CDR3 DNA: TGTGCCAGCTCATCGGACATTAACACTGAAGCTTTCTTT.

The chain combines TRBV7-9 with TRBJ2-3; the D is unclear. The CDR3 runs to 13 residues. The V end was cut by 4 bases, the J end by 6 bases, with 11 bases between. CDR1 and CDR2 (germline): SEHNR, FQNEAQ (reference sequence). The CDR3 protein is CASSSVWVDTQYF. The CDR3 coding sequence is TGTGCCAGCAGCTCAGTGTGGGTTGATACGCAGTATTTT.

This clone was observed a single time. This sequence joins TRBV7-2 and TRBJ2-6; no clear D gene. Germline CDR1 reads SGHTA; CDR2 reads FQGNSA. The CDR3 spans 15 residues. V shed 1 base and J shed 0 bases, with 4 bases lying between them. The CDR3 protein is CASSLDSSGANVLTF. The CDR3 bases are TGTGCCAGCAGCTTAGATTCCTCTGGGGCCAACGTCCTGACTTTC.

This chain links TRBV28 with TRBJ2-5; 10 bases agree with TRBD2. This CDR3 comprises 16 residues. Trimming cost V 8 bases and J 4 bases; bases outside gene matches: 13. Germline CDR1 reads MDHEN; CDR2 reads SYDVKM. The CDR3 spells CASPPRASGSLETQYF. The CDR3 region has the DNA TGTGCCAGCCCTCCAAGGGCTAGCGGGAGCCTAGAGACCCAGTACTTC.

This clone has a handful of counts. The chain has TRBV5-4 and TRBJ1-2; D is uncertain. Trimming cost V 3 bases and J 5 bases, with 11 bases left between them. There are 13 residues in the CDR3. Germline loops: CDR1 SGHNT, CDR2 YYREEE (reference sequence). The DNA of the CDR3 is TGTGCCAGCAGCTGGGCCGAAGAATATGGCTACACCTTC. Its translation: CASSWAEEYGYTF.

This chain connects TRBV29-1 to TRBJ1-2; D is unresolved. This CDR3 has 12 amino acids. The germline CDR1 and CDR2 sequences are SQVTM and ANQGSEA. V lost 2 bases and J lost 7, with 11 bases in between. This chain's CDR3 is CSVELGVSGYTF. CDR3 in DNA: TGCAGCGTTGAACTGGGCGTGAGTGGCTACACCTTC. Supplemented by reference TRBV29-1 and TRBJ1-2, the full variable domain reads SAVISQKPSRDICQRGTSLTIQCQVDSQVTMMFWYRQQPGQSLTLIATANQGSEATYESGFVIDKFPISRPNLTFSTLTVSNMSPEDSSIYLCSVELGVSGYTFGSGTRLTVV.

The DNA of the CDR3 is TGCGCCAGCAGCCGTACAATGAACACTGAAGCTTTCTTT. It yields the protein CASSRTMNTEAFF. The chain recombines TRBV5-1 with TRBJ1-1; D is unresolved. V lost 4 bases to trimming and J lost 0 bases, with 7 bases between them. The CDR3 runs to 13 residues. Germline lookup yields CDR1 SGHRS and CDR2 YFSETQ.

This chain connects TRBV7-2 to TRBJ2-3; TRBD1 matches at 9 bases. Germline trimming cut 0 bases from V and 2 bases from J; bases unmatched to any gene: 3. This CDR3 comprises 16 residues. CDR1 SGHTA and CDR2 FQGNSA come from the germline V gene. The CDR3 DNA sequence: TGTGCCAGCAGCTTAGCGAGGACAGGGGCCACAGATACGCAGTATTTT. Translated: CASSLARTGATDTQYF.

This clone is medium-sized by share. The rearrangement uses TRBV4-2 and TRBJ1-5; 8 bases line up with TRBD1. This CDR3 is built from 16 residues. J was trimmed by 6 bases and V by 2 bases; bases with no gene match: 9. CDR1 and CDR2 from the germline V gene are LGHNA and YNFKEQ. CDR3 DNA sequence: TGTGCCAGCAGCCAACTTACGGCAGGGGGCTTTCAGCCCCAGCATTTT. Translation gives CASSQLTAGGFQPQHF.